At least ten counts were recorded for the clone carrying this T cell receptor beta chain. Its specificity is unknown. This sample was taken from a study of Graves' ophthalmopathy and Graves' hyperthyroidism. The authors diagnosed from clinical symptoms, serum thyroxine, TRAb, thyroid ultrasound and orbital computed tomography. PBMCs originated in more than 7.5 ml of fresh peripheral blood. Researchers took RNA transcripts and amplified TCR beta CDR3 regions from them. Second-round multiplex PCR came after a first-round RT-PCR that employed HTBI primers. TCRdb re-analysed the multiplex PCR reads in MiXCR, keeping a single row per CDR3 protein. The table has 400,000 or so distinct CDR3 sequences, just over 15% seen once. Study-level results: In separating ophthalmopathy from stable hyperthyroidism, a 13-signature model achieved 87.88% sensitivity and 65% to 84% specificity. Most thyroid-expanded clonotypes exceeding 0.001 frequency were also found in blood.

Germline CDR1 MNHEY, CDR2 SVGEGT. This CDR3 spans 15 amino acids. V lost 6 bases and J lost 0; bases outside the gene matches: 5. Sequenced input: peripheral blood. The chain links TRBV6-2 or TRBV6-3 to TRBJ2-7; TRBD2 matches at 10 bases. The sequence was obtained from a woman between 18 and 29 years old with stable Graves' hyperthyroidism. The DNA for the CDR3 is TGTGCCAGCAGGACTACTAGCGGGGTCTCCTACGAGCAGTACTTC. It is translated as CASRTTSGVSYEQYF.